This T cell receptor beta chain was sequenced during a study of beta chain features in type 1 diabetes. The entirety of the isolated RNA underwent reverse transcription, so expressed TCRB transcripts were sequenced. TCRdb's table, derived via immunoSEQ multiplex PCR, lists solely in-frame clones and lacks some. The profile covers just over 600,000 clones, with roughly 15% appearing a single time and roughly 0.098% taken by the ten largest. Study-wide points: Insertion counts at VDJ junctions were lower in type 1 diabetes patients, who also showed more deletions there. Any HLA type influence on TCRB rearrangement was left unresolved here. Among all four CD4+ subsets, Type 1 diabetes patients had TCRB CDR3s that were moderately but significantly shorter.

Worth noting for this clone: Its antigen remains unknown.

V was shortened by 1 base and J by 10 bases, with 20 bases between the two germline ends. There are 17 residues in the CDR3. Germline-derived CDR1 and CDR2 are LNHNV and YYDKDF (reference sequence). Material for sequencing was naive CD4+ T cells from blood. This chain connects TRBV15 to TRBJ1-6, with D tentatively TRBD1 (5 bases). This TCR came from a man aged 18 to 29 in good health. CDR3 in DNA: TGTGCCACCAGCAGAGTTCCGGGAGGGGTGAAGGACTCACCCCTCCACTTT. Protein product: CATSRVPGGVKDSPLHF.